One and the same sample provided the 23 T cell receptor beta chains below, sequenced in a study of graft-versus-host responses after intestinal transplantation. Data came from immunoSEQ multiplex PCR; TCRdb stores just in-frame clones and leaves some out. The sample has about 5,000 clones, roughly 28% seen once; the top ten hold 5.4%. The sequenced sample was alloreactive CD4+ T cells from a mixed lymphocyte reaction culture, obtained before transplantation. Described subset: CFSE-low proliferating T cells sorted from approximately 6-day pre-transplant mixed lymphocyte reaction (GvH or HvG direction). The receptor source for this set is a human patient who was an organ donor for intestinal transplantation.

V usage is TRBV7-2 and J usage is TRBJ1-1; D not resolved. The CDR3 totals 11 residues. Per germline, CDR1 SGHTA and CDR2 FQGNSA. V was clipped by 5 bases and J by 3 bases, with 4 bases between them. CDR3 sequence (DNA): TGTGCCAGCAGCCACCACACTGAAGCTTTCTTT. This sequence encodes CASSHHTEAFF.

CDR3 nucleotides: TGTGCCATCAGTGGGACAGGGGAGACCCAGTACTTC. This sequence encodes CAISGTGETQYF. V gene TRBV10-3 combines with J gene TRBJ2-5; 8 positions match TRBD1. This CDR3 contains 12 residues. Trimming cost V 4 bases and J 5 bases; bases outside gene matches: 0. The germline CDR1 and CDR2 sequences are ENHRY and SYGVKD.

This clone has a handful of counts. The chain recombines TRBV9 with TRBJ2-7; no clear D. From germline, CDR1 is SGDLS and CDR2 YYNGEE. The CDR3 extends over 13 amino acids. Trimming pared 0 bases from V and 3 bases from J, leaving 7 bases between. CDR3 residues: CASSVGPRYEQYF. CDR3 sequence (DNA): TGTGCCAGCAGCGTAGGTCCACGCTACGAGCAGTACTTC.

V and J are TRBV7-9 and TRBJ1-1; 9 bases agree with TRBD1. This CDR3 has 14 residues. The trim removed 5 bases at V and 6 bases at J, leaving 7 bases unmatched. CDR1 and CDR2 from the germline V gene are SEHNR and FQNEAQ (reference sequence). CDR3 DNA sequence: TGTGCCAGCAGCCCGGGGACAGGGAGGGCTGAAGCTTTCTTT. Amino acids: CASSPGTGRAEAFF. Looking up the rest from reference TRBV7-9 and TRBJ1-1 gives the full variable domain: DTGVSQNPRHKITKRGQNVTFRCDPISEHNRLYWYRQTLGQGPEFLTYFQNEAQLEKSRLLSDRFSAERPKGSFSTLEIQRTEQGDSAMYLCASSPGTGRAEAFFGQGTRLTVV.

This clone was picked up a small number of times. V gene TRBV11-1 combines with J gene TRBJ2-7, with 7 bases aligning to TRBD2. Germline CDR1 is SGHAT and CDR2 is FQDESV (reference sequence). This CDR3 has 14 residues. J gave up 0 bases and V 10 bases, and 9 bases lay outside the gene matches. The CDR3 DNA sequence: TGTGCCACCAAACCGGGACTACTCTCCTACGAGCAGTACTTC. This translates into CATKPGLLSYEQYF.

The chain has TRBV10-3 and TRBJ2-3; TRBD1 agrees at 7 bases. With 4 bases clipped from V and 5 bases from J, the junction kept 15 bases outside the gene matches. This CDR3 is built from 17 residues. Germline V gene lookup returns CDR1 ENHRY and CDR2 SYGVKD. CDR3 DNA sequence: TGTGCCATCAGTGTAAGTGCGACAGGGCATCGTGAAGATACGCAGTATTTT. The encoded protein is CAISVSATGHREDTQYF.

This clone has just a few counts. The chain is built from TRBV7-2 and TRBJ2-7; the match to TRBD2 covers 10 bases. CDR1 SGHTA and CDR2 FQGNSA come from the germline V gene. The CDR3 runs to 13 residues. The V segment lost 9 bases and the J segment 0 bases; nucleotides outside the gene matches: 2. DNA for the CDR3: TGTGCCAGTAGCGGGGGGCCCTCCTACGAGCAGTACTTC. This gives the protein CASSGGPSYEQYF. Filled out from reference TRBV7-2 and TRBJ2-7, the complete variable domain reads GAGVSQSPSNKVTEKGKDVELRCDPISGHTALYWYRQSLGQGLEFLIYFQGNSAPDKSGLPSDRFSAERTGGSVSTLTIQRTQQEDSAVYLCASSGGPSYEQYFGPGTRLTVT.

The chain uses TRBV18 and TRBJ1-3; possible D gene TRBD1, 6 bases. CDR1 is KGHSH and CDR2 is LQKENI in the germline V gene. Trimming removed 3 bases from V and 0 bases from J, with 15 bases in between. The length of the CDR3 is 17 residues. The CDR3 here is CASSPLQGGASGNTIYF. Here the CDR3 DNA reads TGTGCCAGCTCACCCCTCCAAGGGGGGGCCTCTGGAAACACCATATATTTT.

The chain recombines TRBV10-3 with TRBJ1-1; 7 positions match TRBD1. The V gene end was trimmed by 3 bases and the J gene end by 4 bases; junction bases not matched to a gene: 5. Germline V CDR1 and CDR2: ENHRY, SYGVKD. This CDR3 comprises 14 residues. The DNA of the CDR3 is TGTGCCATCAGTGACAGGGGGGTAAGCACTGAAGCTTTCTTT. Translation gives CAISDRGVSTEAFF.

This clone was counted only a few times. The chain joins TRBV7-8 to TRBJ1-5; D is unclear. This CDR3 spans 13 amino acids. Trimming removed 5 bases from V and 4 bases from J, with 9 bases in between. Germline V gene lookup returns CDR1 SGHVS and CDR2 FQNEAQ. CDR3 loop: CASSPDDNQPQHF. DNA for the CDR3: TGTGCCAGCAGCCCCGACGATAATCAGCCCCAGCATTTT.

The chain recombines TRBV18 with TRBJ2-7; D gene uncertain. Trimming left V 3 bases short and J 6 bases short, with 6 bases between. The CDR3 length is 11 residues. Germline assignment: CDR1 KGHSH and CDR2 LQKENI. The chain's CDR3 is CASSPAREQYF. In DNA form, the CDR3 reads TGTGCCAGCTCACCGGCCCGCGAGCAGTACTTC.

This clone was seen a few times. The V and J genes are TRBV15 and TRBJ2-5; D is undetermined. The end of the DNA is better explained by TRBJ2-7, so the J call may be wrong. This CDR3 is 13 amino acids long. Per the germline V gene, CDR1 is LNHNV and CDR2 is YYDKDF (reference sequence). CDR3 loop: CATSRVGPYEQYF. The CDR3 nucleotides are TGTGCCACCAGCAGAGTGGGCCCCTACGAGCAGTACTTC.

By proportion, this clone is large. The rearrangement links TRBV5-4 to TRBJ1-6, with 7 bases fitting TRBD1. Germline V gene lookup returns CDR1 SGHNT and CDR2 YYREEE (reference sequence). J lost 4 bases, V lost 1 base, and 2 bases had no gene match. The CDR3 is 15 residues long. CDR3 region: CASSLTGVYNSPLHF. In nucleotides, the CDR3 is TGTGCCAGCAGCTTGACAGGGGTTTATAATTCACCCCTCCACTTT.

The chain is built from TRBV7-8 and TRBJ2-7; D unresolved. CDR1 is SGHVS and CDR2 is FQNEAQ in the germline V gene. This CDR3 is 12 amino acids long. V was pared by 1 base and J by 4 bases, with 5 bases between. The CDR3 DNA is TGTGCCAGCAGCTTAGTTGGATACGAGCAGTACTTC. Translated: CASSLVGYEQYF.

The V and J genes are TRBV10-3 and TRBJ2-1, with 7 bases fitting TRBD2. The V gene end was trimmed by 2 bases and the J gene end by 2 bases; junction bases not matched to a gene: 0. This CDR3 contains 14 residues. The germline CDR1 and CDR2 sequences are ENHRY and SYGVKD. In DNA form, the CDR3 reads TGTGCCATCAGTGAGGGACTAGCCTACAATGAGCAGTTCTTC. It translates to CAISEGLAYNEQFF.

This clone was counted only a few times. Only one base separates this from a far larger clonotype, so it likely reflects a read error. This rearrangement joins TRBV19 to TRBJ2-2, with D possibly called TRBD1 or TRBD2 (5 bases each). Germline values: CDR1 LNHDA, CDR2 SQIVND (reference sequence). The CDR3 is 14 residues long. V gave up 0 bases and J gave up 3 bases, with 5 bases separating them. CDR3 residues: CASSIEGDTGELFF. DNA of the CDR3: TGTGCCAGTAGTATAGAGGGGGACACCGGGGAGCTGTTTTTT.

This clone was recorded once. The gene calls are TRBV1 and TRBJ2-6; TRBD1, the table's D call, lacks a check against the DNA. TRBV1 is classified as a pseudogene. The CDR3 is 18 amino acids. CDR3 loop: CTSRHKRCAQSRANVLTF. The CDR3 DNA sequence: TGCACCAGCAGGCATAAACGTTGTGCACAAAGTCGGGCCAACGTCCTGACTTTC.

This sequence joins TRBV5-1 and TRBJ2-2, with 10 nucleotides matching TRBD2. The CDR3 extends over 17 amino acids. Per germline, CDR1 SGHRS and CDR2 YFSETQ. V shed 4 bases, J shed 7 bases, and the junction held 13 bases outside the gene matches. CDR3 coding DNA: TGCGCCAGCAGCCGGCGGTGGAGCGGGGGGGCCGTCGGGGAGCTGTTTTTT. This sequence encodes CASSRRWSGGAVGELFF.

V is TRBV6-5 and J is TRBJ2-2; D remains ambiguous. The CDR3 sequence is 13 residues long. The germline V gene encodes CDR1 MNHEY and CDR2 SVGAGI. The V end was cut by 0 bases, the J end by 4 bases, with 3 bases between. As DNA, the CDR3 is TGTGCCAGCAGTTACTCTTCCACCGGGGAGCTGTTTTTT. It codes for CASSYSSTGELFF.

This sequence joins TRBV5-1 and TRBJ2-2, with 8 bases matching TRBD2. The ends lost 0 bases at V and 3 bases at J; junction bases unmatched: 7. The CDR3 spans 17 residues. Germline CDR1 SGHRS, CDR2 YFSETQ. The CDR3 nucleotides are TGCGCCAGCAGCTTGGGGGGACTAGATATATACACCGGGGAGCTGTTTTTT. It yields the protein CASSLGGLDIYTGELFF. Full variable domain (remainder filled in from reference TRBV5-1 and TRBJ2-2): KAGVTQTPRYLIKTRGQQVTLSCSPISGHRSVSWYQQTPGQGLQFLFEYFSETQRNKGNFPGRFSGRQFSNSRSEMNVSTLELGDSALYLCASSLGGLDIYTGELFFGEGSRLTVL.

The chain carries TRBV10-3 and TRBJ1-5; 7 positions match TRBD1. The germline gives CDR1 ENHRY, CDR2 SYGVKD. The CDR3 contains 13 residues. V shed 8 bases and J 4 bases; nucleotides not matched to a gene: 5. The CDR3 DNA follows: TGTGCCATCCGAGGGACAGAGAATCAGCCCCAGCATTTT. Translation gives CAIRGTENQPQHF.

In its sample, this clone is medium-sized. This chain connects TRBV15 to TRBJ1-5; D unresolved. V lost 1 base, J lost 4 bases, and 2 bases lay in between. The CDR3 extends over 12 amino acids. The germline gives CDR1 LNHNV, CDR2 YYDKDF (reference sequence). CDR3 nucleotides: TGTGCCACCAGCAGAGCAAATCAGCCCCAGCATTTT. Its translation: CATSRANQPQHF.

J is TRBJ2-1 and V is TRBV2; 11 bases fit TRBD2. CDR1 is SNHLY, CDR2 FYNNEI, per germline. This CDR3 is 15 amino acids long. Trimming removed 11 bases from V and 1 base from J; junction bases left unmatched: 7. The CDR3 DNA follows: TGTGCCGGCGCCCTAGCGGGGGGTTCCTACAATGAGCAGTTCTTC. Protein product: CAGALAGGSYNEQFF.